This TCR beta chain is drawn from a study of CD8+ T cells in alopecia areata. This clone was detected once. Documented treatment: oral pan-JAK inhibitor, 5-10 mg twice daily. From alopecia areata patients, lesional scalp punch biopsies and peripheral blood were collected. Once RNA had been extracted, it was reverse transcribed into cDNA to act as the sequencing template. Assay: immunoSEQ multiplex PCR; the TCRdb copy retains only in-frame clones and omits some. This sample has over 15,000 clones, with around three fifths found just once. This TCR was recovered from a human donor with alopecia areata. The starting material was skin, obtained at week 4, from a patient treated with tofacitinib.

The chain's CDR3 is CASSQEGWSGGSNYEQYF. The CDR3 region has the DNA TGCGCCAGCAGCCAAGAGGGCTGGTCAGGGGGTTCGAACTACGAGCAGTACTTC. V and J are TRBV4-1 and TRBJ2-7, with 7 positions matching TRBD1. Trimming removed 0 bases from V and 3 bases from J; junction bases left unmatched: 14. Per the germline V gene, CDR1 is MGHRA and CDR2 is YSYEKL. The length of the CDR3 is 18 residues.